Listed below are T cell receptor beta chains from one sample, sequenced in a study of technical replicates of blood from a handful of donors. The table came from immunoSEQ multiplex PCR; TCRdb's copy has only in-frame clones and leaves some out. The data show 60,000 or so clones, more than 75% seen once. Sequencing input: PBMCs. The source of these receptors is a human donor in good health. Some clones in this sample may be carry-over from other donors' samples. Each CDR3 is given without its conserved first and last residue. Each record gives: J gene, V gene, CDR3 length, CDR3 protein.

J gene: TRBJ2-7
V gene: TRBV13
CDR3 length: 12
CDR3 protein: ASSLPAGGVEQY

J gene: TRBJ2-1
V gene: TRBV6-1
CDR3 length: 16
CDR3 protein: ASSGLSGRAYSDNEQF

J gene: TRBJ1-1
V gene: TRBV10-3
CDR3 length: 11
CDR3 protein: AISETGNTEAF

J gene: TRBJ2-5
V gene: TRBV19
CDR3 length: 10
CDR3 protein: ASSMVAETQY

J gene: TRBJ2-7
V gene: TRBV7-9
CDR3 length: 12
CDR3 protein: ASSSGTSTYEQY

J gene: TRBJ2-2
V gene: TRBV7-2
CDR3 length: 14
CDR3 protein: ASSRLSSGLTGELF

J gene: TRBJ2-3
V gene: TRBV6-5
CDR3 length: 13
CDR3 protein: ASSLTGVGTDTQY

J gene: TRBJ1-2
V gene: TRBV30
CDR3 length: 9
CDR3 protein: AWSVRSSYT

J gene: TRBJ2-1
V gene: TRBV7-7
CDR3 length: 12
CDR3 protein: ASSLPGALSEQF

J gene: TRBJ1-2
V gene: TRBV9
CDR3 length: 10
CDR3 protein: ASWGSNYGYT

J gene: TRBJ2-2
V gene: TRBV9
CDR3 length: 13
CDR3 protein: ASSVEQGAAGELF

J gene: TRBJ1-2
V gene: TRBV23-1
CDR3 length: 14
CDR3 protein: ASSQEPGGATYGYT

J gene: TRBJ2-5
V gene: TRBV5-1
CDR3 length: 13
CDR3 protein: ASSRMGQGEETQY

J gene: TRBJ1-6
V gene: TRBV30
CDR3 length: 15
CDR3 protein: AWSAHGVTERNSPLH

J gene: TRBJ2-3
V gene: TRBV4-3
CDR3 length: 13
CDR3 protein: ASSRGQGEADTQY

J gene: TRBJ1-4
V gene: TRBV9
CDR3 length: 12
CDR3 protein: ASSGTGSAEKLF

J gene: TRBJ2-1
V gene: TRBV6-5
CDR3 length: 11
CDR3 protein: ASSFWRDDEQF

J gene: TRBJ2-2
V gene: TRBV4-3
CDR3 length: 15
CDR3 protein: ASSPKIGTGNTGELF